This T cell receptor beta chain was found in a study of human T cells and chemical hapten exposure. Whole-study context: For the roughly 25-week duration of the study, patients were given weekly doses of diphenylcyclopropenone on the scalp. Patients having alopecia areata, totalis or universalis were mostly female. Points from the study as a whole: The study found expanded TCRs formed significantly more large CDR3 similarity clusters than controls.

The CDR3 totals 16 residues. CDR1 is SNHLY, CDR2 FYNNEI, per germline. With V trimmed by 3 bases and J by 5 bases, 7 bases remained unmatched. Time point defined: pre-sensitization, week 0. Treatment denoted: therapeutic diphenylcyclopropenone sensitization with weekly scalp DPC. Prior to each patch test being applied, blood was drawn. TCRdb called the RACE reads again in MiXCR, with one record for every CDR3 protein. This table has roughly 260,000 distinct CDR3 sequences, 7% to 10% appearing once. About this clonotype: Its antigen remains unknown.

The sequenced sample was whole blood, obtained in connection with sensitization to the hapten diphenylcyclopropenone (DPC). This TCR came from a woman between 40 and 55 years old with alopecia areata. Some clones in this sample may be carry-over from other donors' samples. This rearrangement joins TRBV2 to TRBJ2-5; TRBD2 matches 12 bases. DNA for the CDR3: TGTGCCAGCAGTGATACTAGCGGGAGGCCGGGGGAGACCCAGTACTTC. It encodes CASSDTSGRPGETQYF.